The clone carrying this T cell receptor (beta chain) was counted a few times. Its antigen remains unknown. The data derive from a study of T cells in Graves' hyperthyroidism and ophthalmopathy. Study-wide findings and caveats: Stable hyperthyroidism was told apart from ophthalmopathy by a model built on 13 V-J features.

The J segment lost 6 bases and the V segment lost 3 bases, leaving 6 bases of the junction unmatched. From germline, CDR1 is SEHNR and CDR2 FQNEAQ (reference sequence). The CDR3 consists of 15 residues. Uncontrolled infection, other autoimmune disease, pregnancy or lactation excluded patients. PBMCs were sourced from less than 12 ml fresh peripheral blood. Using RNA transcripts as the source, TCR beta CDR3 regions were amplified. Initially, a first-round RT-PCR of the TCR CDR3 employed the HTBI primer set. TCRdb redid the calling of the multiplex PCR reads with MiXCR, one entry per CDR3 protein. Among roughly 700,000 distinct CDR3 sequences listed, 15% to 20% were seen once.

The sample taken for sequencing was blood. The TCR originated in a man aged 45-65 years with Graves' hyperthyroidism. The genes are TRBV7-9 and TRBJ2-2, with 8 bases matching TRBD2. CDR3 protein: CASSFLAGTPGELFF. CDR3 nucleotide sequence: TGTGCCAGCAGCTTCTTAGCGGGAACTCCCGGGGAGCTGTTTTTT.